This TCR beta chain was found in a study of T cell responses to AZD1222 COVID-19 vaccine. Study results and limitations: Of spike-specific TCRs, nearly half reportedly target regions left unmutated in variants.

Comment on this clone: Its antigen is still unknown.

The CDR3 spans 15 residues. V shed 4 bases, J shed 1 base, and the junction held 5 bases outside the gene matches. The germline V gene encodes CDR1 PRHDT and CDR2 FYEKMQ (reference sequence). Only in-frame clones appear in the TCRdb table, and some are missing; sequencing was by immunoSEQ multiplex PCR. Found here are 150,000 or so clones, 90% to 95% of them singletons; the top ten hold over 1%. The chain has TRBV13 and TRBJ2-3; 7 positions match TRBD1. This receptor was identified in an adult who received the AZD1222 COVID-19 vaccine. The sequencing used peripheral blood, collected 28 days after the second AZD1222 dose. The CDR3 loop reads CASSSLGQGTDTQYF. CDR3 coding DNA: TGTGCCAGCAGCTCGTTAGGACAGGGCACAGATACGCAGTATTTT.